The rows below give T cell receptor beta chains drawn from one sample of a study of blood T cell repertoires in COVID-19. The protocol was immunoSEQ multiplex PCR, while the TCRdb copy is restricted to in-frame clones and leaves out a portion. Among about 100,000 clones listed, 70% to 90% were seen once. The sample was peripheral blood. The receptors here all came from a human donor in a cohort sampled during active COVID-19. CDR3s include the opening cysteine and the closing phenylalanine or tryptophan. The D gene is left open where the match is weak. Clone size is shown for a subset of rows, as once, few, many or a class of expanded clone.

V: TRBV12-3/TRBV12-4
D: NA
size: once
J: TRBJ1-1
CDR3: CASSLNRGTEAFF
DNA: TGTGCCAGCAGTTTAAATAGGGGGACTGAAGCTTTCTTT

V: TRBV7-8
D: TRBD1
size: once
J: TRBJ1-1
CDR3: CASSLDRVGAFF
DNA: TGTGCCAGCAGCCTCGACAGGGTAGGAGCTTTCTTT

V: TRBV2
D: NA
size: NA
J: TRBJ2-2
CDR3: CASSLDSANTGELFF
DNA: TGTGCCAGCAGCCTGGACAGCGCGAACACCGGGGAGCTGTTTTTT

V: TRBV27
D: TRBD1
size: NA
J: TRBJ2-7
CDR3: CASSFTGGTYEQYF
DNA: TGTGCCAGCAGTTTTACAGGGGGTACCTACGAGCAGTACTTC

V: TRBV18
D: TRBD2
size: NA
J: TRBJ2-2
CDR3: CASSPGLAGVAGELFF
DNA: TGTGCCAGCTCACCAGGACTAGCGGGAGTGGCCGGGGAGCTGTTTTTT

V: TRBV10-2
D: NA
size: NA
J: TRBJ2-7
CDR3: CAASGGLVSYEQYF
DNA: TGCGCCGCTTCGGGGGGCCTAGTATCCTACGAGCAGTACTTC

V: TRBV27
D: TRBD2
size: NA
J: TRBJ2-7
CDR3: CASSPRTSGRNEQYF
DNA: TGTGCCAGCAGTCCCAGGACTAGCGGTCGTAACGAGCAGTACTTC

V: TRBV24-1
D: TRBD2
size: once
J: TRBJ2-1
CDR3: CATSVLAGGENEQFF
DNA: TGTGCCACCAGCGTACTAGCGGGGGGTGAAAATGAGCAGTTCTTC

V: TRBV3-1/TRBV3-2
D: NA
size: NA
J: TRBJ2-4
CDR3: CASSPNPGSLAKNIQYF
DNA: TGTGCCAGCAGCCCAAACCCCGGTTCGCTAGCCAAAAACATTCAGTACTTC

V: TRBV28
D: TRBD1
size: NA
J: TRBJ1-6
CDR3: CASRGQGNSPLHF
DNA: TGTGCCAGCAGGGGACAGGGGAATTCACCCCTCCACTTT